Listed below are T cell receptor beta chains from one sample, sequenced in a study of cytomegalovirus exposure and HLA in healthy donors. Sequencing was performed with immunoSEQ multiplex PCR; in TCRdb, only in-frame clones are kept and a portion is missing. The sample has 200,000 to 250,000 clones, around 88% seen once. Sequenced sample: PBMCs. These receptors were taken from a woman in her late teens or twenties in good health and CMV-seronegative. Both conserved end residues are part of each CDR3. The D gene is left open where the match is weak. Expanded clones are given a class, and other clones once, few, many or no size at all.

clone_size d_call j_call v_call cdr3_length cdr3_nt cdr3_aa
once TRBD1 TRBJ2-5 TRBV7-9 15 TGTGCCAGCAGCCTTACAGGGGGAAGAGTGGAGACCCAGTACTTC CASSLTGGRVETQYF
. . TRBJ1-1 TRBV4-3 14 TGCGCCAGCAGCCGGGCGACCGTGAACACTGAAGCTTTCTTT CASSRATVNTEAFF
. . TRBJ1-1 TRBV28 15 TGTGCCAGCAGTTTGGGAGCAGGAATGAACACTGAAGCTTTCTTT CASSLGAGMNTEAFF
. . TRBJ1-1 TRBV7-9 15 TGTGCCAGCAGCTTAGTGGGGGGAGTTGGCACTGAAGCTTTCTTT CASSLVGGVGTEAFF
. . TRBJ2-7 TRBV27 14 TGTGCCAGCAGTTTACGGCACAGCTTTAGGGAGCAGTACTTC CASSLRHSFREQYF
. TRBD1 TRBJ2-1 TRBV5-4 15 TGTGCCAGCAGCTTGGTAGGGGGCAATCAGGATGAGCAGTTCTTC CASSLVGGNQDEQFF
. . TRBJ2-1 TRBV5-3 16 TGTGCCAGAAGCTTTCAGGCCCCGAGCTTGTACAATGAGCAGTTCTTC CARSFQAPSLYNEQFF
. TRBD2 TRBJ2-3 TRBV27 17 TGTGCCAGCAGTTTATCTTCGATAGCGGGAGGAAGGGATACGCAGTATTTT CASSLSSIAGGRDTQYF
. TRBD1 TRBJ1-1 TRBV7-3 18 TGTGCCAGCAGCTTATGGGGCAGGGGGGTAGGAATGAACACTGAAGCTTTCTTT CASSLWGRGVGMNTEAFF
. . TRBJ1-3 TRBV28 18 TGTGCCAGCAGTTTAGGAGGCCTGGTGACGGACTCTGGAAACACCATATATTTT CASSLGGLVTDSGNTIYF
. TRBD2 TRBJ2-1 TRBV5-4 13 TGTGCCGGGCGACTAGCCCTCAACAATGAGCAGTTCTTC CAGRLALNNEQFF
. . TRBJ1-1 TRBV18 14 TGTGCCAGCTCTGTCGACCACAGGAACACTGAAGCTTTCTTT CASSVDHRNTEAFF
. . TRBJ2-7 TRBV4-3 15 TGCGCCAGCAGCCAAGATCCAGGGCAGAGTAGAGAGCAGTACTTC CASSQDPGQSREQYF
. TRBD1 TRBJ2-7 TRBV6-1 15 TGTGCCAGCAGCCGACAGGGGGCAAGCTCCTACGAGCAGTACTTC CASSRQGASSYEQYF
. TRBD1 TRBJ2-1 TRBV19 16 TGTGCCAGTAGTATAAGCACGGGACAGGGAGGGAATGAGCAGTTCTTC CASSISTGQGGNEQFF
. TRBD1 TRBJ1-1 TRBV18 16 TGTGCCAGCTCACCGAGAGCGGGACAGGGGGCAACTGAAGCTTTCTTT CASSPRAGQGATEAFF
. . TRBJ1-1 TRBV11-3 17 TGTGCCAGCAGTTATTCCATTCCGACAGGTTTGAACACTGAAGCTTTCTTT CASSYSIPTGLNTEAFF
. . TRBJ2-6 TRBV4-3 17 TGCGCCAGCAGCCAAGTTCTGCGGGGCACTGGGGCCAACGTCCTGACTTTC CASSQVLRGTGANVLTF
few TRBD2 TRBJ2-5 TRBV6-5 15 TGTGCCAGCAGTTCCCGAGTAGCGGGGGGGGAGACCCAGTACTTC CASSSRVAGGETQYF
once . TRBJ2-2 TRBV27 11 TGTGCCAGACTCTACACCGGGGAGCTGTTTTTT CARLYTGELFF
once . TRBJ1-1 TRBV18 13 TGTGCCAGCTCACCACCCGGGGGCACTGAAGCTTTCTTT CASSPPGGTEAFF
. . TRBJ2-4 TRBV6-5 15 TGTGCCAGCAGGCTGACACTTCTAGCCAAAAACATTCAGTACTTC CASRLTLLAKNIQYF
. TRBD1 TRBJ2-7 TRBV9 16 TGTGCCAGCAGCCCCCATCTGGGACAGGCCACCTACGAGCAGTACTTC CASSPHLGQATYEQYF
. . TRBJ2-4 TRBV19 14 TGTGCCAGTAGGATATCAGGGGCCAAAAACATTCAGTACTTC CASRISGAKNIQYF
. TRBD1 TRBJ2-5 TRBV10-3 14 TGTGCCATCAGTGAGTCGACAGGGGGGGAGACCCAGTACTTC CAISESTGGETQYF
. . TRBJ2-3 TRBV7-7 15 TGTGCCAGCAGCGCCGGCTCCTCGGGGACAGATACGCAGTATTTT CASSAGSSGTDTQYF
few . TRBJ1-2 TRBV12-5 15 TGTGCTAGTGGTTTGGACACAGGTCTCGGGTATGGCTACACCTTC CASGLDTGLGYGYTF
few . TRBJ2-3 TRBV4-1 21 TGCGCCAGCAGCCAAGGGGACAGGGCCACTTCTAGCGGGGAACTTAAGGATACGCAGTATTTT CASSQGDRATSSGELKDTQYF
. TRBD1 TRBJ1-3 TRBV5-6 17 TGTGCCAGCAGCTTGGGGGACAGGACATTCTCTGGAAACACCATATATTTT CASSLGDRTFSGNTIYF
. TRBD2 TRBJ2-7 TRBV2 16 TGTGCCAGCAAGATGGGGGTGCGGGAGTCTTTTGGCGAGCAGTACTTC CASKMGVRESFGEQYF
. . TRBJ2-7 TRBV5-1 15 TGCGCCAGCAGCCGGACATGGCGGGAAGACAACGAGCAGTACTTC CASSRTWREDNEQYF
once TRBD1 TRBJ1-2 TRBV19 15 TGTGCCAGTCCCCGGACAGGGGCCATTCGGGATGGCTACACCTTC CASPRTGAIRDGYTF
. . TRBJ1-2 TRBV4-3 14 TGCGCCAGCAGCCAAGATATGGGGCAGGGTCGGTACACCTTC CASSQDMGQGRYTF
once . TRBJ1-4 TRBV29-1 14 . CSVATGATNEKLVF
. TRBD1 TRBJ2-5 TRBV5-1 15 TGCGCCAGCAGCCCCCGGGACAGGGACGGGGAGACCCAGTACTTC CASSPRDRDGETQYF
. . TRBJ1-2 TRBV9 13 TGTGCCAGCAGCGACAGATTAAACTATGGCTACACCTTC CASSDRLNYGYTF
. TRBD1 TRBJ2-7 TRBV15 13 TGTGCCACCAGCAGAGGACAGGGTGGTGAGCAGTACTTC CATSRGQGGEQYF
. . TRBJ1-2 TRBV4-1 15 TGCGCCAGCAGCTACATAAATGGGGCCGGCTATGGCTACACCTTC CASSYINGAGYGYTF
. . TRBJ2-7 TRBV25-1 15 TGTGCCAGCAGTGAATTTTTGGGGCCCTCCTACGAGCAGTACTTC CASSEFLGPSYEQYF
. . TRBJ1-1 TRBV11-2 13 TGTGCCAGCGGCTACAGGATAAACACTGAAGCTTTCTTT CASGYRINTEAFF
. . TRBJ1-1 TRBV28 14 TGTGCCAGCAGTTCCCCAGTCATGAACACTGAAGCTTTCTTT CASSSPVMNTEAFF
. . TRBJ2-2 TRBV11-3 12 TGTGCCAGCACCTCGTTCACCGGGGAGCTGTTTTTT CASTSFTGELFF
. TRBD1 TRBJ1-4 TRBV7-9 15 TGTGCCAGCAGCTCGCCGGGACAGGGAGAGGAAAAACTGTTTTTT CASSSPGQGEEKLFF
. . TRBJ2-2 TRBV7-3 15 TGTGCCAGCAGCGAGGGGGGGGCAGGCACCGGGGAGCTGTTTTTT CASSEGGAGTGELFF
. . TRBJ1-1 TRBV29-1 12 TGCAGCGTTGTCCCAGTGAACACTGAAGCTTTCTTT CSVVPVNTEAFF
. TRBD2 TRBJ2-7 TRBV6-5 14 TGTGCCAGCAGACTGGGCGGGGGAGTCTACGAGCAGTACTTC CASRLGGGVYEQYF
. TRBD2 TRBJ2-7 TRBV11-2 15 TGTGCCAGCAGCCCCAGCCTAGCGGTAACCTACGAGCAGTACTTC CASSPSLAVTYEQYF
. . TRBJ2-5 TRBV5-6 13 TGTGCCAGCCTAACGGGGATCCAAGAGACCCAGTACTTC CASLTGIQETQYF
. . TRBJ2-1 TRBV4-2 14 TGTGCCAGCAGCCAACCCCGGGACTCGGGTGAGCAGTTCTTC CASSQPRDSGEQFF
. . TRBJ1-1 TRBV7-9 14 TGTGCCAGCAACCCCCTGAGGCTGAACACTGAAGCTTTCTTT CASNPLRLNTEAFF